This T cell receptor beta chain came from a study of identical twins. Study findings and constraints: Beta out-of-frame sequences displayed a weaker excess of sharing between twins.

About this clonotype: Its antigen is still unknown.

cDNA molecules carried unique molecular identifiers, and template switching added a universal primer site. TCRdb passed the 5' RACE reads through MiXCR, listing each CDR3 protein once. Of fewer than 500,000 distinct CDR3 sequences listed, 24% are singletons. The V end was cut by 6 bases, the J end by 2 bases, with 10 bases between. This CDR3 spans 13 amino acids. Germline CDR1 is LGHDT and CDR2 is YNNKEL (reference sequence). A further study also used this sample, focusing on T cells expressing NK-cell markers.

The specimen sequenced was CD4+ T cells sorted from blood. The clonotype originates from a woman under 30 in good health. The V and J genes are TRBV3-1 and TRBJ1-1; D is possibly TRBD1 (5 bases). CDR3 bases: TGTGCCAGCAGTCGGACATCAAACACTGAAGCTTTCTTT. This translates into CASSRTSNTEAFF.